This is a list of T cell receptor beta chains from one sample in a study of T cells in localized non-small cell lung cancer. This table comes from immunoSEQ multiplex PCR, and its TCRdb copy is limited to in-frame clones, with some not included. The sample comprises 70,000 to 100,000 clones, approximately 91% of which are singletons, and 4.1% rests with the top ten. The sample was PBMCs, taken before any cancer treatment. The receptors stem from a woman aged 35-70 years with stage II squamous cell lung carcinoma. The CDR3 runs from the conserved cysteine through the conserved F or W. The D gene is left open where the match is weak. Rows give clone size only sometimes, using once, few, many, or a class for an expanded clone.

D gene	V gene	J gene	clone size	CDR3 DNA	CDR3 protein
-	TRBV6-6	TRBJ1-5	-	TGTGCCAGCAGCCCTACAGGGTTGGGTCAGCCCCAGCATTTT	CASSPTGLGQPQHF
TRBD1	TRBV2	TRBJ1-6	-	TGTGCCAGCAGTTTTTACCGGGACAGGTATAATTCACCCCTCCACTTT	CASSFYRDRYNSPLHF
TRBD2	TRBV7-2	TRBJ2-5	few	TGTGCCAGCCGCGGGGAGGGAGAGACCCAGTACTTC	CASRGEGETQYF
-	TRBV13	TRBJ1-1	once	TGTGCCAGCAGCTTAGAAGGGGCCAACGCTGAAGCTTTCTTT	CASSLEGANAEAFF
-	TRBV14	TRBJ1-6	-	TGTGCCAGCAGCCAAGGGTACTCCTATAATTCACCCCTCCACTTT	CASSQGYSYNSPLHF
TRBD2	TRBV14	TRBJ2-1	-	TGTGCCAGCAGCCTGTACACGGGACTAGCGGGGGGATACAATGAGCAGTTCTTC	CASSLYTGLAGGYNEQFF
-	TRBV9	TRBJ2-6	few	TGTGCCAGCAGCGGAAGGAAAACAGGGATTACCAACGTCCTGACTTTC	CASSGRKTGITNVLTF
-	TRBV7-9	TRBJ2-7	-	TGTGCCAGCGGGGACGGGAGCTACGAGCAGTACTTC	CASGDGSYEQYF
TRBD1	TRBV5-8	TRBJ1-5	-	TGTGCCAGCAGCTTGTGGGCAGGACAGGGAAATCAGCCCCAGCATTTT	CASSLWAGQGNQPQHF
-	TRBV18	TRBJ1-2	-	TGTGCCAGCTCACCTATAAAGGGAGGCTATGGCTACACCTTC	CASSPIKGGYGYTF
-	TRBV19	TRBJ1-2	-	TGTGCCAGTAGTAGAACGGATCGAGCTAACTATGGCTACACCTTC	CASSRTDRANYGYTF
-	TRBV6-1	TRBJ2-1	-	TGTGCCAGCACCCGGGCCCCGAGCTCCTACAATGAGCAGTTCTTC	CASTRAPSSYNEQFF
-	TRBV27	TRBJ2-1	-	TGTGCCAGCAGTTTATTTGGGGGCCTCTCCTACAATGAGCAGTTCTTC	CASSLFGGLSYNEQFF
-	TRBV7-9	TRBJ2-2	-	TGTGCCAGCAGCCCACAGGGTAACACCGGGGAGCTGTTTTTT	CASSPQGNTGELFF
TRBD2	TRBV14	TRBJ2-1	few	TGTGCCACCGGACTAGCGGGAGGTGGCTACAATGAGCAGTTCTTC	CATGLAGGGYNEQFF
-	TRBV5-6	TRBJ1-2	once	TGTGCCAGCAGGAGGGGGGGAGAGTATGGCTACACCTTC	CASRRGGEYGYTF
-	TRBV18	TRBJ2-1	-	TGTGCCAGCAACCCCAGCCCCATTCAGAACAATGAGCAGTTCTTC	CASNPSPIQNNEQFF
-	TRBV28	TRBJ2-5	-	TGTGCCAGCAGCAAAGGGGGAGGGCTGGAGACCCAGTACTTC	CASSKGGGLETQYF
-	TRBV7-9	TRBJ2-7	-	TGTGCCAGCAGCTTAGCGGGGGAAGCCTACGAGCAGTACTTC	CASSLAGEAYEQYF
-	TRBV6-5	TRBJ1-5	-	TGTGCCAGCAGCCCAGGGGTCGGGCCCCAGCATTTT	CASSPGVGPQHF
-	TRBV7-2	TRBJ1-1	-	TGTGCCAGCAGCTCCTTCCCCGGGTTGAACACTGAAGCTTTCTTT	CASSSFPGLNTEAFF
-	TRBV7-2	TRBJ1-1	-	TGTGCCAGCAGCTTAGCGGGGACGGCGAACACTGAAGCTTTCTTT	CASSLAGTANTEAFF
-	TRBV25-1	TRBJ2-1	-	TGTGCCAGCAGTGAGGAAGGGTTTCCACCGGATGAGCAGTTCTTC	CASSEEGFPPDEQFF
TRBD1	TRBV6-1	TRBJ1-1	-	TGTGCCAGCAGTCTGCAACAGGGGATGAACACTGAAGCTTTCTTT	CASSLQQGMNTEAFF
-	TRBV7-6	TRBJ2-3	-	TGTGCCAGCAGCTTAAGTCTAGGAGGAAAAGGTACAGATACGCAGTATTTT	CASSLSLGGKGTDTQYF
-	TRBV20-1	TRBJ2-7	-	TGCAGTGCCATGGACGTGTACGAGCAGTACTTC	CSAMDVYEQYF
TRBD1	TRBV19	TRBJ1-5	-	TGTGCCAGTAGTAAAAGGGTTAGACAGGGGGGCAATCAGCCCCAGCATTTT	CASSKRVRQGGNQPQHF
-	TRBV6-1	TRBJ1-3	-	TGTGCCAGCAGTGTCGACGGGGGCTCTGGAAACACCATATATTTT	CASSVDGGSGNTIYF
-	TRBV10-3	TRBJ2-5	-	TGTGCCATCCGACGGGAGAACCAAGAGACCCAGTACTTC	CAIRRENQETQYF
-	TRBV11-3	TRBJ1-1	-	TGTGCCAGCAGCTTAAAACCGAACACTGAAGCTTTCTTT	CASSLKPNTEAFF
-	TRBV5-1	TRBJ1-3	-	TGCGCCAGCAGCTTGGATACTGGAAACACCATATATTTT	CASSLDTGNTIYF
TRBD2	TRBV29-1	TRBJ2-1	-	TGCAGCGTTGAAGGGACTAGCGCATCCTACAATGAGCAGTTCTTC	CSVEGTSASYNEQFF
-	TRBV20-1	TRBJ1-1	-	TGCAGTGCTAGAGGGGGGGCAGAGGCCCACTTT	CSARGGAEAHF
-	TRBV9	TRBJ1-5	-	TGTGCCAGCGGCCCCGGCTATAGCAATCAGCCCCAGCATTTT	CASGPGYSNQPQHF
-	TRBV5-1	TRBJ1-3	-	TGCGCCAGCAGCCCCCTACCCGCCATGGCGGCCGGGGGAAACACCATATATTTT	CASSPLPAMAAGGNTIYF
TRBD1	TRBV19	TRBJ1-3	-	TGTGCCAGTAGTGCGGACAGGGACTCTGGAAACACCATATATTTT	CASSADRDSGNTIYF
-	TRBV4-1	TRBJ1-5	-	TGCGCCAGCAGCCAAGGGTGGGGGATGGGCAATCAGCCCCAGCATTTT	CASSQGWGMGNQPQHF
TRBD1	TRBV7-8	TRBJ1-5	once	TGTGCCAGCAGCTTAGGGCGGGACAGGGGTCAGCCCCAGCATTTT	CASSLGRDRGQPQHF
-	TRBV5-6	TRBJ2-2	-	TGTGCCAGCAGCTTGCAAAGGAGGGACGGCAAGAACACCGGGGAGCTGTTTTTT	CASSLQRRDGKNTGELFF
-	TRBV25-1	TRBJ2-1	-	TGTGCCAGCAGTGATAGGGAGGAGGGTGAGCAGTTCTTC	CASSDREEGEQFF
TRBD2	TRBV7-8	TRBJ2-7	few	TGTGCCAGCAGCTTACTAGCGGGAGTCTACGAGCAGTACTTC	CASSLLAGVYEQYF
-	TRBV19	TRBJ2-1	-	TGTGCCAGTAGTATGTTACGGAAGGACACATCCTACAATGAGCAGTTCTTC	CASSMLRKDTSYNEQFF
-	TRBV6-1	TRBJ1-2	-	TGTGCCAGCAGTGAAGAGCTAGGGCGCAACTATGGCTACACCTTC	CASSEELGRNYGYTF